This T cell receptor beta chain originates from a study of long-term antiretroviral therapy in people with HIV. This was the immunoSEQ v3.0 assay at survey level. Generated by immunoSEQ multiplex PCR, the TCRdb table keeps only in-frame clones and is missing some. The table has some 27,000 clones, about 94% seen once; the top ten hold around 6%. Between the trimmed V and J ends, which lost 0 bases and 11 bases, there was a span of 14 bases. Germline V gives CDR1 LGHNA, CDR2 YSLEER. The CDR3 is made up of 15 amino acids. Material: unsorted PBMCs, obtained less than 6.8 years after starting antiretroviral therapy. This receptor was taken from a woman between 40 and 55 years old with HIV. The J gene is TRBJ1-6, the V gene TRBV4-3; perhaps TRBD1 as D (6 bases). Here the CDR3 DNA reads TGCGCCAGCAGCCAAGATAAACAGGGTGGTACACCCCTCCACTTT. Residues: CASSQDKQGGTPLHF.